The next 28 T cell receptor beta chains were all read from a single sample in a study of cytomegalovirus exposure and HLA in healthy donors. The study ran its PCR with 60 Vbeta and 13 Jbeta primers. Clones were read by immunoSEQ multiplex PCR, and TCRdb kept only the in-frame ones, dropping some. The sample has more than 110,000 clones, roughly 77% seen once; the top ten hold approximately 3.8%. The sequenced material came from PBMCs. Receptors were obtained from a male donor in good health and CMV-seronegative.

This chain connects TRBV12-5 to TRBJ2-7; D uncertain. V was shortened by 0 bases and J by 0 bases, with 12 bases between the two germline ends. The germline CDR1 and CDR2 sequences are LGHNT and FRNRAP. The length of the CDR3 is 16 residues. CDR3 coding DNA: TGTGCTAGTGGTTTGGTACTGGGCAGTGGCTCCTACGAGCAGTACTTC. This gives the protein CASGLVLGSGSYEQYF.

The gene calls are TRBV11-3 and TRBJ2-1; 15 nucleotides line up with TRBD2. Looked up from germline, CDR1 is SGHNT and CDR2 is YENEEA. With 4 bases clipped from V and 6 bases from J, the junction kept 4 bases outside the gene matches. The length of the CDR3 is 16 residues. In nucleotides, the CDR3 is TGTGCCAGCAGCTCCCGGACTAGCGGGGGGGCCAATGAGCAGTTCTTC. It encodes CASSSRTSGGANEQFF.

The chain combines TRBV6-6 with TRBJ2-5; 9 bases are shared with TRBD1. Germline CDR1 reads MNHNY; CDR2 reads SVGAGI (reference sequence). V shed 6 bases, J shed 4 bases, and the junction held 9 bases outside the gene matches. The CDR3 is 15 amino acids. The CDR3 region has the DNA TGTGCCAGCAGGCCGGTCACAGGGGGCCTAGAGACCCAGTACTTC. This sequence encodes CASRPVTGGLETQYF.

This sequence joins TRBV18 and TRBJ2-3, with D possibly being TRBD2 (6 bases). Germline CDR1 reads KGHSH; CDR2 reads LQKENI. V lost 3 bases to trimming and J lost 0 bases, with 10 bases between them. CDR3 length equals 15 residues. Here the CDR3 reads CASSPSGASTDTQYF. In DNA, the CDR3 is TGTGCCAGCTCACCTTCGGGAGCTAGCACAGATACGCAGTATTTT.

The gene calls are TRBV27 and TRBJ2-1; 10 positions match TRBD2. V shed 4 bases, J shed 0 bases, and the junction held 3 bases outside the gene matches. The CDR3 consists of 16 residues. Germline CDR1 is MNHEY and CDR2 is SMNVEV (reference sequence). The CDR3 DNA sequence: TGTGCCAGCAGTTCTAGCGGGGGACCCTCCTACAATGAGCAGTTCTTC. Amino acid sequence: CASSSSGGPSYNEQFF.

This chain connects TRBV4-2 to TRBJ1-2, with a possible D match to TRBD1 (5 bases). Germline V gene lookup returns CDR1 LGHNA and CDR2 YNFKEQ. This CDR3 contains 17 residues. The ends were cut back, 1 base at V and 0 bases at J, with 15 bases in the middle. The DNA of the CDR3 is TGTGCCAGCAGCCAAGGGGGCCCGGCCTCGACTAACTATGGCTACACCTTC. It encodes CASSQGGPASTNYGYTF.

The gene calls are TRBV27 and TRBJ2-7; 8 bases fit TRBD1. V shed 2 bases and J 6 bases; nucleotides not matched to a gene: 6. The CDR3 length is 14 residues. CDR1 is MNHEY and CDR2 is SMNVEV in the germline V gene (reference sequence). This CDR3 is CASSLGQGGGEQYF. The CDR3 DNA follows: TGTGCCAGCAGTTTAGGACAGGGAGGTGGCGAGCAGTACTTC.

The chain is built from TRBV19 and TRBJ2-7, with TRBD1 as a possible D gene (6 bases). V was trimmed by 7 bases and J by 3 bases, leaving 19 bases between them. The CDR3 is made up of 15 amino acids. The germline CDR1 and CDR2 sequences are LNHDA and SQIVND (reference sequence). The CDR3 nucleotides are TGTGCCAGTACGCCTGGCCGGGGACAACTCTACGAGCAGTACTTC. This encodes CASTPGRGQLYEQYF.

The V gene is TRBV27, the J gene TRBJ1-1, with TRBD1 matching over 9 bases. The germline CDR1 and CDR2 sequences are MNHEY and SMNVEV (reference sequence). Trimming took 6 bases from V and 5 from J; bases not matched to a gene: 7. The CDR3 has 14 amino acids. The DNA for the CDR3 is TGTGCCAGCAGGTTGACAGGGGGGTTGACTGAAGCTTTCTTT. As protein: CASRLTGGLTEAFF.

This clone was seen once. The CDR3 loop is CASSPRTSLNEKLFF. The CDR3 DNA reads as TGTGCCAGTAGTCCTCGGACATCATTAAATGAAAAACTGTTTTTT. This rearrangement joins TRBV19 to TRBJ1-4; a possible D gene is TRBD1 (5 bases). CDR1 is LNHDA, CDR2 SQIVND, per germline (reference sequence). Trimming cost V 5 bases and J 5 bases, with 15 bases left between them. This CDR3 contains 15 residues.

CDR3 region: CASSPGAGDTQYF. The CDR3 DNA follows: TGTGCCAGCTCACCGGGGGCGGGAGATACGCAGTATTTT. This chain connects TRBV18 to TRBJ2-3; possibly TRBD1 for D (6 bases). V shed 3 bases and J shed 5 bases, with 9 bases lying between them. Per germline, CDR1 KGHSH and CDR2 LQKENI. The CDR3 is 13 residues long. Full variable domain (rest looked up from reference TRBV18 and TRBJ2-3): NAGVMQNPRHLVRRRGQEARLRCSPMKGHSHVYWYRQLPEEGLKFMVYLQKENIIDESGMPKERFSAEFPKEGPSILRIQQVVRGDSAAYFCASSPGAGDTQYFGPGTRLTVL.

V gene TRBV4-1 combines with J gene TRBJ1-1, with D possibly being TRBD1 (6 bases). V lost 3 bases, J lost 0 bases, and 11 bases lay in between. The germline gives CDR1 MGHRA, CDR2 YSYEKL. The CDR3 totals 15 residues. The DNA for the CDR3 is TGCGCCAGCAGCCAGGCGGACAGAATGAACACTGAAGCTTTCTTT. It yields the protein CASSQADRMNTEAFF.

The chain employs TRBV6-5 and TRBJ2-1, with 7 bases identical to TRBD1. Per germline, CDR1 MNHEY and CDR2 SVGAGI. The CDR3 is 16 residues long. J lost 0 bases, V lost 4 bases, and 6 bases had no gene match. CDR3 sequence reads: CASSSIDRVSYNEQFF. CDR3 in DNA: TGTGCCAGCAGTTCCATTGACAGGGTCTCCTACAATGAGCAGTTCTTC.

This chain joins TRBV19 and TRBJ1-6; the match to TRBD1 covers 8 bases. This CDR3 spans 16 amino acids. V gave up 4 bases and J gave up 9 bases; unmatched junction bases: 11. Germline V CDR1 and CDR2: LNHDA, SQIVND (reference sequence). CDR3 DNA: TGTGCCAGTAGTACCCCGGGACAGGCTGCCGGTTCACCCCTCCACTTT. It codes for CASSTPGQAAGSPLHF.

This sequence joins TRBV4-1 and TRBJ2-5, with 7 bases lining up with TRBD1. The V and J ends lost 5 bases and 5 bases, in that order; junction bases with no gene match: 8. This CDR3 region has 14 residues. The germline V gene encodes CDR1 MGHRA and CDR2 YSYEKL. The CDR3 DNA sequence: TGCGCCAGCAGCAATGACAGGGTGTCGGAGACCCAGTACTTC. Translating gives CASSNDRVSETQYF.

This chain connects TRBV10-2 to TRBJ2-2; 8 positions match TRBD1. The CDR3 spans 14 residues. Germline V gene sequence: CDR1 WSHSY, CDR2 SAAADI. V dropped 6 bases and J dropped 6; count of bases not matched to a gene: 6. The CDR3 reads CASSGQGLPGELFF. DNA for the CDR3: TGCGCCAGCAGCGGACAGGGTTTGCCCGGGGAGCTGTTTTTT.

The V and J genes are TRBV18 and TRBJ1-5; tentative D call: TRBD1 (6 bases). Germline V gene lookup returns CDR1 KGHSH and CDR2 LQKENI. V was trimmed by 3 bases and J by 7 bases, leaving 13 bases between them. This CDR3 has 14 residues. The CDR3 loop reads CASSPGGGEQPQHF. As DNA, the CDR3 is TGTGCCAGCTCACCGGGGGGGGGCGAGCAGCCCCAGCATTTT. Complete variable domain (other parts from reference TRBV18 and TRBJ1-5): NAGVMQNPRHLVRRRGQEARLRCSPMKGHSHVYWYRQLPEEGLKFMVYLQKENIIDESGMPKERFSAEFPKEGPSILRIQQVVRGDSAAYFCASSPGGGEQPQHFGDGTRLSIL.

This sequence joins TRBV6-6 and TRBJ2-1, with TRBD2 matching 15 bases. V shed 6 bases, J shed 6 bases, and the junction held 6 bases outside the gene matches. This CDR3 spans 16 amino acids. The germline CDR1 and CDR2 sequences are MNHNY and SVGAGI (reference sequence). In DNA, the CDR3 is TGTGCCAGCAGCTTACCGGGACTAGCGGGGGGCAATGAGCAGTTCTTC. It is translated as CASSLPGLAGGNEQFF.

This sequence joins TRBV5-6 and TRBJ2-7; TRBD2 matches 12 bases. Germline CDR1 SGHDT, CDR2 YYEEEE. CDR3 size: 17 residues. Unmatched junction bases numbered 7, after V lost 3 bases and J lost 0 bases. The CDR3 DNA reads TGTGCCAGCAGCTACCCCCTGACTAGCGGGAGCTCCTACGAGCAGTACTTC. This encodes CASSYPLTSGSSYEQYF.

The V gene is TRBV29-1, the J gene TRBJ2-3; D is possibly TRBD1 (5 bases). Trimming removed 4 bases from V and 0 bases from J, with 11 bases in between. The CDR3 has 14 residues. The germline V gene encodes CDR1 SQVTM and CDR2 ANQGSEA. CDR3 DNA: TGCAGCGTTGGAGCAGGGCCCAGCACAGATACGCAGTATTTT. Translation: CSVGAGPSTDTQYF.

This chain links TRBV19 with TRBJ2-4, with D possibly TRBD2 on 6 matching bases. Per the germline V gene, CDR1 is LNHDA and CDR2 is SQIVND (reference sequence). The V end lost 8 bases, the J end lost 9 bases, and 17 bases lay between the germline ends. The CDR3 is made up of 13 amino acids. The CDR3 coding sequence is TGTGCCAGTGACCGCGCGGGGAATGGCATTCAGTACTTC. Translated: CASDRAGNGIQYF.

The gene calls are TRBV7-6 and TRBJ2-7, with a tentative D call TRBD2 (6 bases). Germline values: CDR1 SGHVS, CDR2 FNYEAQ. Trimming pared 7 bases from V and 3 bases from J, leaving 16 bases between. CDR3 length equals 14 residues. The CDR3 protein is CASTPGTGLYEQYF. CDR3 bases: TGTGCCAGCACCCCGGGGACTGGACTCTACGAGCAGTACTTC. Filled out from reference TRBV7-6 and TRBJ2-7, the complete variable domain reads GAGVSQSPRYKVTKRGQDVALRCDPISGHVSLYWYRQALGQGPEFLTYFNYEAQQDKSGLPNDRFSAERPEGSISTLTIQRTEQRDSAMYRCASTPGTGLYEQYFGPGTRLTVT.

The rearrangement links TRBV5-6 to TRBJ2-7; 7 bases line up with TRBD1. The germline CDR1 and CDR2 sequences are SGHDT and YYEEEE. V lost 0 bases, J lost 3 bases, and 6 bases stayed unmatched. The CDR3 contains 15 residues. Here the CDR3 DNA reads TGTGCCAGCAGCTTGGGGACAGGCCCACTCTACGAGCAGTACTTC. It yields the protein CASSLGTGPLYEQYF.

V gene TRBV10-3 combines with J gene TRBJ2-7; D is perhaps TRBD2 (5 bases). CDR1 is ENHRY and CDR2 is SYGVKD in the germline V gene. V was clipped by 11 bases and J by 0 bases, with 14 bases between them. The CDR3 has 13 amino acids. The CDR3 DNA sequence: TGTGCCTTCGGGGAACCAAACTCCTACGAGCAGTACTTC. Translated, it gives CAFGEPNSYEQYF.

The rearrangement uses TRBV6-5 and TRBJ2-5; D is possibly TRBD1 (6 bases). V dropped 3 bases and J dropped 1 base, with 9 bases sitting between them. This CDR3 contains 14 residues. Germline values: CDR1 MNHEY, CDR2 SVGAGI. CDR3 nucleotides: TGTGCCAGCAGTTATGGGGGCGGCCAAGAGACCCAGTACTTC. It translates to CASSYGGGQETQYF.

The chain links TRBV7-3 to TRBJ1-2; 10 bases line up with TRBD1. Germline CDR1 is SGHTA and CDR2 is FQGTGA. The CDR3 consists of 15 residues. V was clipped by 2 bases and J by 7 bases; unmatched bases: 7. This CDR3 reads CASSLVWTGGSGYTF. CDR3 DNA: TGTGCCAGCAGCTTAGTGTGGACAGGGGGTAGTGGCTACACCTTC.

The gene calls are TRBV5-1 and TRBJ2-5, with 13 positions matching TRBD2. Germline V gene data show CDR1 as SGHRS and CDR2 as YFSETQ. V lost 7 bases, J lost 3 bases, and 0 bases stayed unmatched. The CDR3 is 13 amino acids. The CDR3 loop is CASGTSGEETQYF. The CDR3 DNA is TGCGCCAGCGGGACTAGCGGGGAAGAGACCCAGTACTTC.

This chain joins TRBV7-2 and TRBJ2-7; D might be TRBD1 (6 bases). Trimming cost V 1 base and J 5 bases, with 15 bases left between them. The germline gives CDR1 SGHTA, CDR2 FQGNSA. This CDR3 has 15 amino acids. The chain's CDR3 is CASSLVPGDLNEQYF. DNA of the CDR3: TGTGCCAGCAGCTTAGTTCCAGGGGACCTCAACGAGCAGTACTTC.